Below are 27 T cell receptor beta chains sequenced from a single sample in a study of shared clonotypes between healthy human individuals. Profiled with immunoSEQ multiplex PCR; TCRdb holds only in-frame clones, not every one. The sample records roughly 2.2 million clones, 85% to 95% being singletons. The sample consisted of naive CD4+ T cells from PBMCs. Subset here: CD45RA+ positively selected. These receptor sequences come from a man younger than 30 in good health. Some clones in this sample may be carry-over from other donors' samples.

The V gene is TRBV20-1, the J gene TRBJ2-1, with D possibly matching TRBD2 (6 bases). Per the germline V gene, CDR1 is DFQATT and CDR2 is SNEGSKA (reference sequence). V lost 2 bases, J lost 16 bases, and 15 bases lay in between. This CDR3 comprises 11 residues. CDR3 sequence (DNA): TGCAGTGCTAGATTTAGCGGACGCGAATTCTTC. It translates to CSARFSGREFF.

This sequence joins TRBV6-6 and TRBJ2-7; D call uncertain. Germline V lookup: CDR1 MNHNY, CDR2 SVGAGI (reference sequence). The CDR3 sequence is 13 residues long. V gave up 0 bases and J gave up 5 bases, with 8 bases separating them. CDR3 bases: TGTGCCAGCAGTTACTCGGCTAAAAACGAGCAGTACTTC. Translation gives CASSYSAKNEQYF.

This clone was recorded a few times. The rearrangement links TRBV2 to TRBJ1-1; D call uncertain. In germline, CDR1 is SNHLY, CDR2 FYNNEI. The CDR3 spans 15 residues. With 5 bases removed from V and 1 base from J, the gap between germline ends came to 14 bases. The CDR3 loop reads CASSFQDPSNTEAFF. Written as DNA, the CDR3 is TGTGCCAGCAGTTTTCAGGACCCGTCGAACACTGAAGCTTTCTTT.

Written as DNA, the CDR3 is TGTGCCAGCAGCCTAACCGGGACTGGCCCCTACAATGAGCAGTTCTTC. It codes for CASSLTGTGPYNEQFF. The V and J genes are TRBV9 and TRBJ2-1; possibly TRBD2 for D (6 bases). The germline CDR1 and CDR2 sequences are SGDLS and YYNGEE. V was clipped by 4 bases and J by 2 bases, with 16 bases between them. CDR3 length: 16 residues.

The gene calls are TRBV19 and TRBJ1-1; D is possibly TRBD1 (6 bases). The CDR3 length is 17 residues. V was shortened by 5 bases and J by 1 base, with 20 bases between the two germline ends. The germline CDR1 and CDR2 sequences are LNHDA and SQIVND (reference sequence). The DNA of the CDR3 is TGTGCCAGTAGTTACGGGGGCAGGGCCATCAGGAACACTGAAGCTTTCTTT. This translates into CASSYGGRAIRNTEAFF.

The rearrangement joins TRBV19 to TRBJ2-3; TRBD2 matches at 15 bases. The trim removed 5 bases at V and 2 bases at J, leaving 14 bases unmatched. Germline-derived CDR1 and CDR2 are LNHDA and SQIVND (reference sequence). The CDR3 has 20 amino acids. CDR3 sequence: CASSPPGLAGGSPYTDTQYF. DNA for the CDR3: TGTGCCAGTAGTCCGCCGGGACTAGCGGGAGGCTCTCCCTACACAGATACGCAGTATTTT.

The CDR3 region is CASSGSRVSGYGYTF. CDR3 DNA: TGTGCCAGCAGCGGCAGCAGGGTTTCGGGCTATGGCTACACCTTC. V gene TRBV25-1 combines with J gene TRBJ1-2, with TRBD1 as a possible D gene (5 bases). Germline V CDR1 and CDR2: MGHDK, SYGVNS. The CDR3 covers 15 residues. V was clipped by 6 bases and J by 4 bases, with 18 bases between them.

Remarks on this clone: Other DNA sequences in this sample translate to the same CDR3. This chain uses TRBV5-1 with TRBJ2-3; possible D gene TRBD1, 6 bases. V dropped 4 bases and J dropped 2 bases, with 11 bases sitting between them. The CDR3 sequence is 14 residues long. Germline V lookup: CDR1 SGHRS, CDR2 YFSETQ. Here the CDR3 DNA reads TGCGCCAGCAGCCCTCGGACAGACACAGATACGCAGTATTTT. Protein sequence: CASSPRTDTDTQYF.

Comments on this clone: Other DNA sequences of this sample code for an identical CDR3. The CDR3: CASSESGNQPQHF. The CDR3, as DNA: TGCGCCAGCAGTGAGTCTGGCAATCAGCCCCAGCATTTT. V gene TRBV10-2 combines with J gene TRBJ1-5; D remains unclear. With 0 bases removed from V and 2 bases from J, the gap between germline ends came to 2 bases. The CDR3 has 13 amino acids. Germline CDR1 WSHSY, CDR2 SAAADI.

The V call is TRBV5-4, the J call TRBJ2-2, with unresolved D. The germline V and J ends were trimmed by 3 bases and 7 bases, with 13 bases remaining between them. The germline CDR1 and CDR2 sequences are SGHNT and YYREEE (reference sequence). The CDR3 runs 14 residues. CDR3 in amino acids: CASSSFGFGGELFF. The CDR3 nucleotides are TGTGCCAGCAGCTCCTTCGGTTTTGGCGGGGAGCTGTTTTTT.

CDR3 coding DNA: TGTGCCAGCAGCGGAAGGACAGGGGCAACTAATGAAAAACTGTTTTTT. It yields the protein CASSGRTGATNEKLFF. V and J are TRBV9 and TRBJ1-4; 9 bases line up with TRBD1. Germline CDR1 is SGDLS and CDR2 is YYNGEE. The ends lost 3 bases at V and 0 bases at J; junction bases unmatched: 3. The CDR3 is 16 amino acids.

CDR3 residues: CASSLSPSYNEQFF. The CDR3 DNA reads as TGTGCCAGCAGCTTGAGCCCATCCTACAATGAGCAGTTCTTC. V usage is TRBV5-4 and J usage is TRBJ2-1; the D is unclear. This CDR3 has 14 amino acids. From germline, CDR1 is SGHNT and CDR2 YYREEE (reference sequence). V was cut by 1 base and J by 1 base, with 6 bases left in between.

This chain links TRBV28 with TRBJ2-4; D is perhaps TRBD2 (5 bases). The CDR3 is 12 amino acids. The germline CDR1 and CDR2 sequences are MDHEN and SYDVKM. V shed 2 bases and J shed 9 bases, with 8 bases lying between them. CDR3: CASSLAGGIQYF. The CDR3, as DNA: TGTGCCAGCAGTTTAGCGGGTGGCATTCAGTACTTC.

CDR3 loop: CASSSQGLAKNIQYF. CDR3 sequence (DNA): TGTGCCAGCAGTTCACAGGGTTTAGCCAAAAACATTCAGTACTTC. The chain uses TRBV28 and TRBJ2-4, with D possibly being TRBD1 (6 bases). The CDR3 extends over 15 amino acids. V shed 4 bases and J shed 0 bases, with 10 bases lying between them. In germline, CDR1 is MDHEN, CDR2 SYDVKM.

V is TRBV6-1 and J is TRBJ2-7, with D maybe TRBD2 (6 bases). In germline, CDR1 is MNHNS, CDR2 SASEGT. This CDR3 is 13 amino acids long. The V gene lost 6 bases and the J gene lost 1 base, with 10 bases spanning the gap. The CDR3 spells CASRVSGSYEQYF. For the CDR3, the DNA is TGTGCCAGCAGGGTCAGCGGGTCCTACGAGCAGTACTTC.

The chain has TRBV9 and TRBJ2-1, with 8 bases fitting TRBD1. There are 14 residues in the CDR3. V lost 0 bases, J lost 10 bases, and 6 bases stayed unmatched. Germline values: CDR1 SGDLS, CDR2 YYNGEE. The CDR3 loop is CASSVEDRGEEQFF. In DNA, the CDR3 is TGTGCCAGCAGCGTAGAAGACAGGGGAGAAGAGCAGTTCTTC.

Worth noting for this clone: The sample has other DNA sequences that encode this CDR3 too. CDR3 in amino acids: CASSLSLAGYNEQFF. The CDR3 DNA reads TGCGCCAGCAGCTTGTCTCTAGCTGGCTACAATGAGCAGTTCTTC. The V and J genes are TRBV5-1 and TRBJ2-1, with a tentative D call TRBD2 (5 bases). Germline assignment: CDR1 SGHRS and CDR2 YFSETQ. This CDR3 has 15 amino acids. V shed 1 base and J shed 3 bases, with 11 bases lying between them.

The sample holds a few counts of this clone. V gene TRBV11-2 combines with J gene TRBJ2-7; TRBD2 matches at 9 bases. The length of the CDR3 is 18 residues. Germline V gene lookup returns CDR1 SGHAT and CDR2 FQNNGV. V lost 2 bases to trimming and J lost 3 bases; unmatched junction nucleotides: 14. The CDR3 DNA sequence: TGTGCCAGCAGCTTAAGAGGAGCGGGAGGTCATTCGGGCTACGAGCAGTACTTC. Encoded protein: CASSLRGAGGHSGYEQYF.

The V gene is TRBV4-2, the J gene TRBJ2-2; TRBD2 aligns across 14 bases. Per the germline V gene, CDR1 is LGHNA and CDR2 is YNFKEQ. This CDR3 region has 22 residues. Germline trimming cut 4 bases from V and 0 bases from J; bases unmatched to any gene: 16. CDR3 in amino acids: CASSRGLAGDTNPLTNTGELFF. The CDR3 DNA sequence: TGTGCCAGCAGCCGGGGACTAGCGGGGGACACCAACCCTCTCACGAACACCGGGGAGCTGTTTTTT.

With regard to this clone: Since a much larger clone is just one base distant, this may be a read error. Other DNA sequences in this sample translate to the same CDR3. The gene calls are TRBV11-2 and TRBJ2-7, with TRBD1 matching over 11 bases. The J segment lost 2 bases and the V segment lost 3 bases, leaving 0 bases of the junction unmatched. The CDR3 is 14 amino acids. Germline-derived CDR1 and CDR2 are SGHAT and FQNNGV. The CDR3 coding sequence is TGTGCCAGCAGCTTGGGACAGGGGGCCTACGAGCAGTACTTC. Its protein is CASSLGQGAYEQYF. Variable domain in full (rest from reference TRBV11-2 and TRBJ2-7): EAGVAQSPRYKIIEKRQSVAFWCNPISGHATLYWYQQILGQGPKLLIQFQNNGVVDDSQLPKDRFSAERLKGVDSTLKIQPAKLEDSAVYLCASSLGQGAYEQYFGPGTRLTVT.

This rearrangement joins TRBV5-6 to TRBJ1-2; possible D gene TRBD1, 5 bases. This CDR3 spans 15 amino acids. V lost 1 base, J lost 8 bases, and 18 bases lay in between. The V gene's germline CDR1 is SGHDT and CDR2 YYEEEE. CDR3 sequence: CASSLTPGALFGYTF. Here the CDR3 DNA reads TGTGCCAGCAGCTTGACCCCCGGGGCCCTCTTCGGCTACACCTTC.

The rearrangement uses TRBV5-1 and TRBJ2-1; 9 nucleotides line up with TRBD2. V lost 4 bases, J lost 4 bases, and 6 bases stayed unmatched. From germline, CDR1 is SGHRS and CDR2 YFSETQ. The CDR3 has 15 residues. The CDR3 region has the DNA TGCGCCAGCAGCCCCAGTAGCGGGAGTTACAATGAGCAGTTCTTC. Translation gives CASSPSSGSYNEQFF.

This chain connects TRBV7-8 to TRBJ2-3; D uncertain. Germline CDR1 reads SGHVS; CDR2 reads FQNEAQ. The CDR3 runs 15 residues. Trimming removed 5 bases at V and 0 bases at J, with 12 bases between. This chain's CDR3 is CASSPLGFSTDTQYF. The DNA of the CDR3 is TGTGCCAGCAGCCCACTGGGATTCAGCACAGATACGCAGTATTTT.

The chain joins TRBV5-4 to TRBJ2-1; 10 nucleotides agree with TRBD1. CDR1 is SGHNT and CDR2 is YYREEE in the germline V gene (reference sequence). V lost 4 bases and J lost 9; bases outside the gene matches: 7. The CDR3 length is 14 residues. This chain's CDR3 is CASSRDRGLTEQFF. In nucleotides, the CDR3 is TGTGCCAGCAGCAGGGACAGGGGATTGACTGAGCAGTTCTTC.

The chain recombines TRBV27 with TRBJ1-2; D call uncertain. Trimming took off 3 bases at V and 5 bases at J, with 10 bases between the two ends. The germline CDR1 and CDR2 sequences are MNHEY and SMNVEV (reference sequence). This CDR3 spans 13 amino acids. CDR3 nucleotide sequence: TGTGCCAGCAGTTTTAACAGAATATATGGCTACACCTTC. Translating it yields CASSFNRIYGYTF.

This chain links TRBV4-2 with TRBJ1-3; D is unresolved. The CDR3 covers 16 residues. The V and J ends lost 0 bases and 0 bases respectively, with 9 bases between them. The germline CDR1 and CDR2 sequences are LGHNA and YNFKEQ. The CDR3 bases are TGTGCCAGCAGCCAAGATCCAGCGAGCTCTGGAAACACCATATATTTT. This sequence encodes CASSQDPASSGNTIYF.

The chain uses TRBV5-1 and TRBJ1-2, with 10 bases fitting TRBD1. The J segment lost 3 bases and the V segment lost 4 bases, leaving 6 bases of the junction unmatched. The CDR3 length is 15 residues. Germline V gene data show CDR1 as SGHRS and CDR2 as YFSETQ. The CDR3, as DNA: TGCGCCAGCAGCAAGACAGGGGGCATTGACTATGGCTACACCTTC. It is translated as CASSKTGGIDYGYTF.